One sample yielded the 19 T cell receptor beta chains listed below, sequenced in a study of CD8 T cells in Susac syndrome. Random hexamers were used to reverse transcribe roughly 0.45 to 1 ug of RNA. One entry per CDR3 protein, called by TCRdb with MiXCR from the immunoSEQ multiplex PCR reads. The top ten hold about 0.25% of the sample, which has 69,000 or so distinct CDR3 sequences, more than 85% seen once. Sequencing input: CD8+ T cells from PBMCs. The receptors come from a human donor in good health.

This clonotype occurred once. In DNA form, the CDR3 reads TGTGCCAGTAGGCACGGGGCTGGGGCCAACGTCCTGACTTTC. Its translation: CASRHGAGANVLTF. The V and J genes are TRBV19 and TRBJ2-6; a possible D gene is TRBD2 (5 bases). V lost 6 bases and J 2 bases, leaving 8 bases between the germline ends. The CDR3 loop spans 14 amino acids. Germline V CDR1 and CDR2: LNHDA, SQIVND (reference sequence).

This clonotype was seen only once. The V and J genes are TRBV9 and TRBJ1-2, with 7 positions matching TRBD1. Looked up from germline, CDR1 is SGDLS and CDR2 is YYNGEE. The CDR3 has 16 amino acids. Losses at the gene ends were 4 bases for V and 5 bases for J; bases not matched to a gene: 14. In DNA, the CDR3 is TGTGCCAGCAGCCAGGGGGGAGGATTCGACGCGTATGGCTACACCTTC. Translated: CASSQGGGFDAYGYTF.

The V and J genes are TRBV27 and TRBJ1-6, with 7 bases matching TRBD1. Looked up from germline, CDR1 is MNHEY and CDR2 is SMNVEV (reference sequence). Trimming cost V 5 bases and J 0 bases; bases outside gene matches: 7. The CDR3 sequence is 17 residues long. In DNA form, the CDR3 reads TGTGCCAGCAGTCCCTCGACAGGGATCTCCTATAATTCACCCCTCCACTTT. Amino acids: CASSPSTGISYNSPLHF.

V is TRBV5-1 and J is TRBJ2-5, with TRBD2 matching over 8 bases. The CDR3 is 15 residues long. V lost 3 bases to trimming and J lost 2 bases; unmatched junction nucleotides: 6. Germline V lookup: CDR1 SGHRS, CDR2 YFSETQ. Here the CDR3 DNA reads TGCGCCAGCAGCTCCGGGGGGGCCTCTCAAGAGACCCAGTACTTC. This translates into CASSSGGASQETQYF.

This clonotype was found a few times. The genes are TRBV5-6 and TRBJ1-5; D not resolved. V was clipped by 0 bases and J by 2 bases, with 6 bases between them. This CDR3 region has 14 residues. Germline CDR1 and CDR2: SGHDT and YYEEEE. Here the CDR3 reads CASSLATGNQPQHF. The CDR3 DNA reads as TGTGCCAGCAGCTTGGCCACTGGCAATCAGCCCCAGCATTTT.

The chain has TRBV28 and TRBJ1-5; D not resolved. The germline V gene has CDR1 MDHEN and CDR2 SYDVKM. Trimming pared 3 bases from V and 0 bases from J, leaving 9 bases between. CDR3 size: 15 residues. The CDR3 DNA sequence: TGTGCCAGCAGTTTCAGCAGTGGTAGCAATCAGCCCCAGCATTTT. It translates to CASSFSSGSNQPQHF.

This chain uses TRBV7-9 with TRBJ2-3; 10 nucleotides align to TRBD2. CDR3 length equals 16 residues. Looked up from germline, CDR1 is SEHNR and CDR2 is FQNEAQ (reference sequence). J gave up 2 bases and V 5 bases, and 7 bases lay outside the gene matches. The CDR3 coding sequence is TGTGCCAGCAGCCCTCTAGCGGGGGTGACCACAGATACGCAGTATTTT. Its translation: CASSPLAGVTTDTQYF.

The V call is TRBV7-3, the J call TRBJ1-1; unclear D gene. This CDR3 contains 14 residues. Germline loops: CDR1 SGHTA, CDR2 FQGTGA. Trimming shortened V by 0 bases and J by 5 bases, and 10 bases separated the two germline ends. This CDR3 is CASSLTKVRTEAFF. CDR3 nucleotides: TGTGCCAGCAGCTTAACCAAGGTCCGGACTGAAGCTTTCTTT.

Concerning this clonotype itself: A read error may produce the germline difference seen at one junction end. The chain employs TRBV7-3 and TRBJ2-7; maybe TRBD1 (6 bases). CDR1 is SGHTA and CDR2 is FQGTGA in the germline V gene. There are 11 residues in the CDR3. The CDR3 DNA is TGTGCCCCCAGCCCAGGGGAGAGTTTGGACTTC. Translating gives CAPSPGESLDF.

Notes on this clonotype: A read error may account for a junction end that differs from germline. V gene TRBV5-1 combines with J gene TRBJ2-7; TRBD1 matches 8 bases. Germline values: CDR1 SGHRS, CDR2 YFSETQ. The CDR3 has 14 residues. The CDR3 protein is CASSFGTGGYEQYF. Written as DNA, the CDR3 is TGTGCCAGCAGTTTTGGTACAGGGGGCTACGAGCAGTACTTC.

The DNA of the CDR3 is TGTGCCAGCAGCCTCAGGGGGACGAACACTGAAGCTTTCTTT. Residues: CASSLRGTNTEAFF. The V gene is TRBV14, the J gene TRBJ1-1; 7 bases fit TRBD1. The V segment lost 4 bases and the J segment 1 base; nucleotides outside the gene matches: 3. The length of the CDR3 is 14 residues. CDR1 SGHDN and CDR2 FVKESK come from the germline V gene.

V gene TRBV7-9 combines with J gene TRBJ1-6, with D perhaps TRBD1 (6 bases). Germline V gives CDR1 SEHNR, CDR2 FQNEAQ (reference sequence). The CDR3 runs to 15 residues. Trimming pared 5 bases from V and 6 bases from J, leaving 14 bases between. The CDR3 DNA follows: TGTGCCAGCAGCCACCCCGGGACACGTAATTCACCCCTCCACTTT. As protein: CASSHPGTRNSPLHF.

V gene TRBV19 combines with J gene TRBJ2-3; 8 bases are a match to TRBD2. CDR1 LNHDA and CDR2 SQIVND come from the germline V gene (reference sequence). The CDR3 is 15 amino acids. The ends lost 1 base at V and 0 bases at J; junction bases unmatched: 0. The CDR3 DNA reads TGTGCCAGTAGTATAGCGGGGGGGAGCACAGATACGCAGTATTTT. Amino acid sequence: CASSIAGGSTDTQYF.

V gene TRBV5-6 combines with J gene TRBJ2-3; a weak D match, TRBD1 (6 bases). Trimming stripped 4 bases from V and 2 bases from J, with 17 bases between. Per germline, CDR1 SGHDT and CDR2 YYEEEE. There are 16 residues in the CDR3. The CDR3 protein is CASSDTGTPYTDTQYF. The CDR3 bases are TGTGCCAGCAGCGATACCGGGACACCGTACACAGATACGCAGTATTTT.

The chain couples TRBV9 to TRBJ1-2; no reliable D call. The CDR3 runs to 16 residues. V gave up 4 bases and J gave up 2 bases, with 18 bases separating them. Germline CDR1 SGDLS, CDR2 YYNGEE. The CDR3 nucleotides read TGTGCCAGCAGCCCCCCGGGGTCGACGGCCAACTATGGCTACACCTTC. It yields the protein CASSPPGSTANYGYTF.

This rearrangement joins TRBV7-9 to TRBJ1-2, with 9 bases identical to TRBD1. From germline, CDR1 is SEHNR and CDR2 FQNEAQ (reference sequence). V gave up 8 bases and J gave up 4 bases; unmatched junction bases: 8. The CDR3 runs to 14 residues. The CDR3 nucleotides read TGTGCCAGCCGCGGTTCGGGACAGGGCTATGGCTACACCTTC. Its translation is CASRGSGQGYGYTF.

This chain connects TRBV14 to TRBJ2-2; 7 bases are a match to TRBD1. The trim removed 3 bases at V and 4 bases at J, leaving 11 bases unmatched. The germline V gene encodes CDR1 SGHDN and CDR2 FVKESK. The CDR3 is 17 residues long. The CDR3 is CASSQIRQGTVTGELFF. DNA for the CDR3: TGTGCCAGCAGCCAGATCAGACAGGGTACAGTCACCGGGGAGCTGTTTTTT.

The rearrangement links TRBV5-6 to TRBJ1-1; D not resolved. V lost 2 bases, J lost 0 bases, and 11 bases lay in between. This CDR3 spans 15 amino acids. Germline V CDR1 and CDR2: SGHDT, YYEEEE. The CDR3 loop reads CASSLSPRMNTEAFF. DNA for the CDR3: TGTGCCAGCAGCTTAAGCCCGCGAATGAACACTGAAGCTTTCTTT.

V usage is TRBV27 and J usage is TRBJ2-4, with D perhaps being TRBD1 or TRBD2 (6 bases each). Germline assignment: CDR1 MNHEY and CDR2 SMNVEV (reference sequence). The CDR3 runs 14 residues. V was pared by 5 bases and J by 4 bases, with 12 bases between. The CDR3 nucleotides are TGTGCCAGCAGTAGAGGGGGGATAAAAAACATTCAGTACTTC. Protein: CASSRGGIKNIQYF.